The 16 T cell receptor beta chains listed next were all sequenced from one sample in a study of T cells in Graves' hyperthyroidism and ophthalmopathy. TCR beta CDR3 region amplification was performed from RNA transcripts. The HTBI primer set drove a first-round RT-PCR of the TCR CDR3. TCRdb passed the multiplex PCR reads through MiXCR, listing each CDR3 protein once. The sample carries 800,000 or so distinct CDR3 sequences, 38% recorded once. Sequenced sample: blood. These TCRs come from a young man with Graves' hyperthyroidism.

With regard to this clonotype: The junction and the germline gene differ at one end; a read error may be behind it. The chain employs TRBV6-9 and TRBJ1-6; TRBD1 matches 8 bases. This CDR3 comprises 15 residues. Germline lookup yields CDR1 MNHGY and CDR2 SVAAGI. The DNA for the CDR3 is TGTGCCAGCAGTGATTCGACAGGGGATAATTCACCCCTCCACTTT. The encoded protein is CASSDSTGDNSPLHF.

The rearrangement links TRBV14 to TRBJ2-7; D unresolved. The ends were cut back, 1 base at V and 0 bases at J, with 4 bases in the middle. The CDR3 length is 13 residues. The germline V gene encodes CDR1 SGHDN and CDR2 FVKESK. The CDR3 nucleotides read TGTGCCAGCAGCCAAGCACACTCCTACGAGCAGTACTTC. Protein: CASSQAHSYEQYF.

At least ten counts were recorded for this clonotype. The chain carries TRBV12-3 or TRBV12-4 and TRBJ1-6; D call uncertain. The V gene lost 4 bases and the J gene lost 8 bases, with 6 bases spanning the gap. This CDR3 region has 12 residues. As DNA, the CDR3 is TGTGCCAGCAGTTCTGTGTATTCACCCCTCCACTTT. Translating gives CASSSVYSPLHF.

J is TRBJ2-7 and V is TRBV6-5; D may be TRBD2 (6 bases). Germline CDR1 and CDR2: MNHEY and SVGAGI. V was clipped by 8 bases and J by 3 bases, with 14 bases between them. This CDR3 has 13 amino acids. CDR3 sequence (DNA): TGTGCCAGCTCGGGAGCCCGGGGCTACGAGCAGTACTTC. Its protein is CASSGARGYEQYF.

Many counts were recorded for this clonotype. The V call is TRBV10-3, the J call TRBJ1-2, with D unresolved. Germline lookup yields CDR1 ENHRY and CDR2 SYGVKD. This CDR3 comprises 11 residues. Deletions cut 2 bases from V and 7 bases from J, with 5 bases between. This CDR3 is CAISEGGGYTF. CDR3 nucleotide sequence: TGTGCCATCAGTGAGGGTGGTGGCTACACCTTC.

This CDR3 is CASSEIGLNNYGYTF. The CDR3 nucleotides read TGTGCCAGTAGTGAAATCGGACTTAACAACTATGGCTACACCTTC. The V and J genes are TRBV19 and TRBJ1-2; no clear D. Germline CDR1 LNHDA, CDR2 SQIVND (reference sequence). The CDR3 covers 15 residues. Trimming pared 5 bases from V and 2 bases from J, leaving 15 bases between.

The chain is built from TRBV7-3 and TRBJ2-5, with 9 bases matching TRBD1. The germline CDR1 and CDR2 sequences are SGHTA and FQGTGA. There are 17 residues in the CDR3. With V trimmed by 4 bases and J by 5 bases, 14 bases remained unmatched. DNA for the CDR3: TGTGCCAGCAGCTCTCTTCACAGGGGGCGCGACGGGGAGACCCAGTACTTC. Its translation is CASSSLHRGRDGETQYF.

This clonotype has a handful of counts. The chain links TRBV5-1 to TRBJ2-7; 7 nucleotides agree with TRBD2. The ends lost 3 bases at V and 1 base at J; junction bases unmatched: 7. CDR1 SGHRS and CDR2 YFSETQ come from the germline V gene. The CDR3 runs 15 residues. CDR3 sequence: CASSYGLETSYEQYF. In DNA, the CDR3 is TGCGCCAGCAGCTATGGACTAGAAACATCCTACGAGCAGTACTTC.

This clonotype was counted many times. The rearrangement joins TRBV10-3 to TRBJ1-2; D is perhaps TRBD1 (5 bases). V was trimmed by 2 bases and J by 4 bases, leaving 11 bases between them. The CDR3 spans 14 residues. Germline values: CDR1 ENHRY, CDR2 SYGVKD. CDR3 in amino acids: CAISEPRQPYGYTF. DNA for the CDR3: TGTGCCATCAGTGAGCCAAGACAGCCCTATGGCTACACCTTC.

The chain is built from TRBV12-3 or TRBV12-4 and TRBJ2-5, with D possibly called TRBD1 or TRBD2 (5 bases each). V shed 6 bases and J shed 4 bases, with 15 bases lying between them. This CDR3 is 14 amino acids long. CDR3 nucleotide sequence: TGTGCCAGCAGCGGGACCCCCCGGGGAGAGACCCAGTACTTC. This encodes CASSGTPRGETQYF.

This clonotype appeared a few times. The CDR3 coding sequence is TGCAGTGCTAGAGACCTACACGGGAACACTGAAGCTTTCTTT. Residues: CSARDLHGNTEAFF. The chain joins TRBV20-1 to TRBJ1-1, with D hard to call. V shed 0 bases and J shed 1 base, with 9 bases lying between them. The CDR3 has 14 residues. The germline V gene has CDR1 DFQATT and CDR2 SNEGSKA (reference sequence).

The chain carries TRBV12-3 or TRBV12-4 and TRBJ1-5; D is unresolved. This CDR3 spans 14 amino acids. Deletions cut 6 bases from V and 11 bases from J, with 20 bases between. For the CDR3, the DNA is TGTGCCAGCAGCCAAGATTGGAAGGGTAGTGCCCAGCATTTT. It translates to CASSQDWKGSAQHF.

This clonotype was counted at least ten times. The chain links TRBV2 to TRBJ1-5, with unresolved D. Germline loops: CDR1 SNHLY, CDR2 FYNNEI. The length of the CDR3 is 12 residues. The V gene lost 5 bases and the J gene lost 2 bases, with 4 bases spanning the gap. CDR3 nucleotide sequence: TGTGCCAGCAGTTCCCGCAATCAGCCCCAGCATTTT. It encodes CASSSRNQPQHF.

CDR3 residues: CASSHPERGNQPQHF. Written as DNA, the CDR3 is TGTGCCAGCAGCCATCCTGAACGTGGCAATCAGCCCCAGCATTTT. The gene calls are TRBV4-2 and TRBJ1-5; D call uncertain. V lost 3 bases and J lost 2, with 11 bases in between. The CDR3 spans 15 residues. Germline CDR1 reads LGHNA; CDR2 reads YNFKEQ.

The chain links TRBV6-5 to TRBJ2-7, with a weak D call TRBD1 (6 bases). The CDR3 covers 14 residues. Germline CDR1 MNHEY, CDR2 SVGAGI. The V and J ends lost 4 bases and 7 bases respectively, with 17 bases between them. The CDR3 sequence: CASSSLPQGREQYF. The CDR3 coding sequence is TGTGCCAGCAGTTCCTTGCCACAGGGAAGGGAGCAGTACTTC.

The rearrangement uses TRBV25-1 and TRBJ1-2, with 8 bases matching TRBD1. Per the germline V gene, CDR1 is MGHDK and CDR2 is SYGVNS. The CDR3 is made up of 12 amino acids. After removal of 6 bases from V and 7 bases from J, the junction contained 4 bases not matched to a gene. CDR3 region: CASSTGGAGYTF. CDR3 in DNA: TGTGCCAGCAGCACAGGGGGGGCTGGCTACACCTTC.